The 29 T cell receptor beta chains presented below share a single source sample, sequenced in a study of cytomegalovirus exposure and HLA in healthy donors. Both 60 Vbeta primers and 13 Jbeta primers went into the PCR. The data were produced by immunoSEQ multiplex PCR, yet TCRdb's version contains in-frame clones alone and is incomplete. The sample comprises 55,000 to 85,000 clones, about 78% of which are singletons, and roughly 12% rests with the top ten. The sample comprised PBMCs. These receptors were collected from a woman aged 35 to 49 in good health and CMV-seropositive.

There are a few counts of this clone. The same CDR3 also results from other DNA sequences found in this sample. The rearrangement links TRBV19 to TRBJ1-1; TRBD1 agrees at 7 bases. CDR1 is LNHDA, CDR2 SQIVND, per germline (reference sequence). The CDR3 contains 13 residues. With V trimmed by 3 bases and J by 5 bases, 3 bases remained unmatched. CDR3 protein: CASSIQGDTEAFF. The CDR3, as DNA: TGTGCCAGTAGTATCCAGGGGGATACTGAAGCTTTCTTT.

The rearrangement joins TRBV30 to TRBJ1-2, with 9 bases fitting TRBD1. This CDR3 region has 13 residues. Germline values: CDR1 GTSNPN, CDR2 SVGIG (reference sequence). The V segment lost 7 bases and the J segment 7 bases; nucleotides outside the gene matches: 10. As DNA, the CDR3 is TGTGCCTCCAATACAGGGACAGGGATTGGCTACACCTTC. Translated: CASNTGTGIGYTF.

This rearrangement joins TRBV2 to TRBJ1-1; TRBD1 matches at 10 bases. Germline values: CDR1 SNHLY, CDR2 FYNNEI. V dropped 7 bases and J dropped 7; count of bases not matched to a gene: 6. The CDR3 has 13 amino acids. The CDR3 DNA is TGTGCCAGCAAGGGGACAGGGGTGATTGAAGCTTTCTTT. The encoded protein is CASKGTGVIEAFF.

This clone was seen a handful of times. The rearrangement links TRBV18 to TRBJ1-1; 9 nucleotides align to TRBD1. The CDR3 is 15 residues long. The trim removed 3 bases at V and 4 bases at J, leaving 6 bases unmatched. Germline assignment: CDR1 KGHSH and CDR2 LQKENI. The CDR3, as DNA: TGTGCCAGCTCACCCATTCGGGACAGGGCCACTGAAGCTTTCTTT. The encoded protein is CASSPIRDRATEAFF.

There are a few counts of this clone. The V gene is TRBV11-3, the J gene TRBJ1-1; D is ambiguous. Germline assignment: CDR1 SGHNT and CDR2 YENEEA. Trimming removed 5 bases from V and 8 bases from J, with 15 bases in between. The CDR3 loop spans 13 amino acids. As DNA, the CDR3 is TGTGCCAGCAGCCAGAGGTCTGCGGGCGAAGCTTTCTTT. As protein: CASSQRSAGEAFF. The whole variable domain, remainder taken from reference TRBV11-3 and TRBJ1-1, is EAGVVQSPRYKIIEKKQPVAFWCNPISGHNTLYWYLQNLGQGPELLIRYENEEAVDDSQLPKDRFSAERLKGVDSTLKIQPAELGDSAVYLCASSQRSAGEAFFGQGTRLTVV.

The chain links TRBV23-1 to TRBJ1-4; D remains unclear. TRBV23-1 is reported as an ORF; its role is uncertain. This CDR3 has 16 amino acids. The ends were cut back, 0 bases at V and 4 bases at J, with 12 bases in the middle. In DNA form, the CDR3 reads TGCGCCAGCAGTCAATCTATAGCCCGGTATAATGAAAAACTGTTTTTT. This gives the protein CASSQSIARYNEKLFF.

This sequence joins TRBV4-1 and TRBJ1-2; D remains ambiguous. Germline V gene lookup returns CDR1 MGHRA and CDR2 YSYEKL. Trimming shortened V by 4 bases and J by 1 base, and 16 bases separated the two germline ends. The CDR3 sequence is 16 residues long. The CDR3 sequence is CASSPIGEGYNYGYTF. Here the CDR3 DNA reads TGCGCCAGCAGCCCCATTGGGGAGGGTTATAACTATGGCTACACCTTC.

This chain uses TRBV2 with TRBJ1-2, with D possibly TRBD1 on 5 matching bases. The CDR3 has 14 residues. Trimming shortened V by 7 bases and J by 4 bases, and 16 bases separated the two germline ends. Germline V lookup: CDR1 SNHLY, CDR2 FYNNEI. The DNA of the CDR3 is TGTGCCAGCAACCGACAGACCGGTTTCTATGGCTACACCTTC. Its translation: CASNRQTGFYGYTF.

In its sample, this clone was seen a few times. The gene calls are TRBV6-1 and TRBJ2-5, with 7 bases fitting TRBD2. The CDR3 is 13 residues long. Germline loops: CDR1 MNHNS, CDR2 SASEGT. V lost 6 bases and J lost 7; bases outside the gene matches: 8. The CDR3 loop reads CASSIGLGGTQYF. DNA for the CDR3: TGTGCCAGCAGCATCGGACTAGGCGGGACCCAGTACTTC.

The rearrangement joins TRBV29-1 to TRBJ1-4; 7 positions agree with TRBD1. The CDR3 consists of 14 residues. The V gene's germline CDR1 is SQVTM and CDR2 ANQGSEA. Trimming took 4 bases from V and 7 from J; bases not matched to a gene: 9. DNA of the CDR3: TGCAGCGTTGCGACACAGGGGTTTCGTGAAAAACTGTTTTTT. Residues: CSVATQGFREKLFF.

The rearrangement links TRBV18 to TRBJ1-1; 11 bases align to TRBD1. The CDR3 contains 15 residues. Germline V gene lookup returns CDR1 KGHSH and CDR2 LQKENI. The V and J ends lost 2 bases and 4 bases, in that order; junction bases with no gene match: 3. In nucleotides, the CDR3 is TGTGCCAGCTCACCAACCGGGACAGGGGGCACTGAAGCTTTCTTT. It specifies CASSPTGTGGTEAFF.

V and J are TRBV6-4 and TRBJ1-1; D is uncertain. Germline V lookup: CDR1 MRHNA, CDR2 SNTAGT. The CDR3 length is 13 residues. The V end was cut by 5 bases, the J end by 1 base, with 8 bases between. CDR3 bases: TGTGCCAGCAGTTCCCATCAGAACACTGAAGCTTTCTTT. Protein sequence: CASSSHQNTEAFF.

This chain joins TRBV19 and TRBJ1-6, with 7 bases identical to TRBD1. V dropped 0 bases and J dropped 4; count of bases not matched to a gene: 6. The V gene's germline CDR1 is LNHDA and CDR2 SQIVND (reference sequence). This CDR3 is 17 amino acids long. DNA of the CDR3: TGTGCCAGTAGTATAGACGACAGGGTCGGGTATAATTCACCCCTCCACTTT. This gives the protein CASSIDDRVGYNSPLHF.

This clone was seen only a few times. The chain is built from TRBV30 and TRBJ1-1, with 7 nucleotides matching TRBD1. Trimming at V came to 4 bases and at J to 1 base, leaving 3 bases not matched to a gene. This CDR3 spans 13 amino acids. Germline lookup yields CDR1 GTSNPN and CDR2 SVGIG (reference sequence). The DNA of the CDR3 is TGTGCCTGGATACAGGGGAGGAACACTGAAGCTTTCTTT. This gives the protein CAWIQGRNTEAFF. The entire variable domain, with the rest obtained from reference TRBV30 and TRBJ1-1, is as follows: SQTIHQWPATLVQPVGSPLSLECTVEGTSNPNLYWYRQAAGRGLQLLFYSVGIGQISSEVPQNLSASRPQDRQFILSSKKLLLSDSGFYLCAWIQGRNTEAFFGQGTRLTVV.

The chain joins TRBV2 to TRBJ1-6; 7 nucleotides match TRBD1. CDR1 and CDR2 (germline): SNHLY, FYNNEI. CDR3 length equals 14 residues. After removal of 8 bases from V and 7 bases from J, the junction contained 8 bases not matched to a gene. Written as DNA, the CDR3 is TGTGCCAGCGGTCTGACAGGGCGCAATTCACCCCTCCACTTT. Translating gives CASGLTGRNSPLHF.

This chain connects TRBV6-5 to TRBJ2-1, with D possibly TRBD2 on 6 matching bases. The length of the CDR3 is 14 residues. CDR1 and CDR2 (germline): MNHEY, SVGAGI. Trimming cost V 2 bases and J 7 bases, with 12 bases left between them. In DNA, the CDR3 is TGTGCCAGCAGTTACCCCCTGGGGGGTAATGAGCAGTTCTTC. Residues: CASSYPLGGNEQFF.

This chain links TRBV2 with TRBJ2-7, with D possibly being TRBD2 (5 bases). V lost 8 bases, J lost 2 bases, and 19 bases lay in between. Germline V gives CDR1 SNHLY, CDR2 FYNNEI. There are 15 residues in the CDR3. DNA for the CDR3: TGTGCCAGCGGGAGACCCCCGGAAATAGCCTACGAGCAGTACTTC. Translated: CASGRPPEIAYEQYF.

This chain uses TRBV7-8 with TRBJ2-7, with unresolved D. The ends were cut back, 3 bases at V and 1 base at J, with 7 bases in the middle. CDR1 is SGHVS, CDR2 FQNEAQ, per germline. This CDR3 is built from 13 residues. The CDR3 DNA reads TGTGCCAGCAGCTTTCCCCCATCCTACGAGCAGTACTTC. Protein sequence: CASSFPPSYEQYF. Full variable domain (missing parts from reference TRBV7-8 and TRBJ2-7): GAGVSQSPRYKVAKRGQDVALRCDPISGHVSLFWYQQALGQGPEFLTYFQNEAQLDKSGLPSDRFFAERPEGSVSTLKIQRTQQEDSAVYLCASSFPPSYEQYFGPGTRLTVT.

The rearrangement links TRBV5-6 to TRBJ2-5; maybe TRBD2 (6 bases). V was cut by 7 bases and J by 4 bases, with 11 bases left in between. CDR3 length: 12 amino acids. Looked up from germline, CDR1 is SGHDT and CDR2 is YYEEEE. The DNA for the CDR3 is TGTGCCAGCGACGCGGGGAGAGAGACCCAGTACTTC. Translating it yields CASDAGRETQYF.

The table lists this clone with a few counts. The chain has TRBV7-4 and TRBJ1-5; 7 nucleotides line up with TRBD1. With 1 base clipped from V and 2 bases from J, the junction kept 5 bases outside the gene matches. CDR3 length: 16 amino acids. CDR1 is SGHVT and CDR2 is SQSDAQ in the germline V gene. CDR3 residues: CASSLEGTDRNQPQHF. The CDR3 DNA is TGTGCCAGCAGCTTAGAGGGGACAGATCGCAATCAGCCCCAGCATTTT.

V gene TRBV5-4 combines with J gene TRBJ2-7; TRBD1 might be the D (7 bases). The germline gives CDR1 SGHNT, CDR2 YYREEE (reference sequence). This CDR3 has 15 residues. V lost 0 bases and J 2 bases, leaving 12 bases between the germline ends. The chain's CDR3 is CASSLGRGPTYEQYF. The CDR3 nucleotides read TGTGCCAGCAGCTTGGGGAGGGGGCCAACCTACGAGCAGTACTTC.

This clone was picked up a small number of times. This chain uses TRBV7-9 with TRBJ2-7, with a possible D match to TRBD2 (7 bases). CDR3 length: 17 residues. The ends were cut back, 1 base at V and 4 bases at J, with 20 bases in the middle. The V gene's germline CDR1 is SEHNR and CDR2 FQNEAQ (reference sequence). CDR3 DNA: TGTGCCAGCAGCTTAGAAGGGTGGGGGGGGCTCCAATACGAGCAGTACTTC. This encodes CASSLEGWGGLQYEQYF.

This sequence joins TRBV9 and TRBJ1-3, with D hard to call. The ends were cut back, 2 bases at V and 3 bases at J, with 9 bases in the middle. The CDR3 runs 14 residues. The V gene's germline CDR1 is SGDLS and CDR2 YYNGEE. This chain's CDR3 is CASSVEGYGNTIYF. The CDR3 DNA reads TGTGCCAGCAGCGTGGAGGGTTATGGAAACACCATATATTTT.

The chain employs TRBV6-6 and TRBJ2-5; D is perhaps TRBD2 (6 bases). The CDR3 totals 15 residues. V lost 0 bases and J lost 5, with 13 bases in between. From germline, CDR1 is MNHNY and CDR2 SVGAGI (reference sequence). The CDR3 spells CASSYSIRGMETQYF. The CDR3 DNA sequence: TGTGCCAGCAGTTACTCGATACGGGGGATGGAGACCCAGTACTTC.

This clone was detected a few times. The V gene is TRBV9, the J gene TRBJ1-1, with 8 bases identical to TRBD1. V trimming: 3 bases; J trimming: 8 bases; junction bases outside the gene matches: 3. The CDR3 is made up of 12 amino acids. Germline V gene data show CDR1 as SGDLS and CDR2 as YYNGEE. In DNA form, the CDR3 reads TGTGCCAGCAGCGGGTGGGACAGGGAAGCTTTCTTT. Translated, it gives CASSGWDREAFF.

The chain joins TRBV19 to TRBJ2-5; 12 bases fit TRBD1. The V gene's germline CDR1 is LNHDA and CDR2 SQIVND (reference sequence). This CDR3 contains 15 residues. Unmatched junction bases numbered 5, after V lost 5 bases and J lost 4 bases. The CDR3 loop is CASSAGTGGAETQYF. For the CDR3, the DNA is TGTGCCAGTAGTGCCGGGACAGGGGGCGCAGAGACCCAGTACTTC.

The genes are TRBV5-1 and TRBJ2-5; D not resolved. The better agreement between TRBJ2-7 and the DNA end casts doubt on the J call. The CDR3 is 14 amino acids. Germline V gene lookup returns CDR1 SGHRS and CDR2 YFSETQ. CDR3: CASSLTATNYEQYF. CDR3 nucleotides: TGCGCCAGCAGCCTCACGGCGACCAACTACGAGCAGTACTTC.

This clone was observed a few times. The rearrangement joins TRBV2 to TRBJ2-5; TRBD1 matches 7 bases. The CDR3 spans 14 residues. V was pared by 5 bases and J by 2 bases, with 5 bases of the junction left unmatched. Germline V gene data show CDR1 as SNHLY and CDR2 as FYNNEI. CDR3 bases: TGTGCCAGCAGTTGGACAGGCGGGCAAGAGACCCAGTACTTC. It yields the protein CASSWTGGQETQYF. Full variable domain (rest looked up from reference TRBV2 and TRBJ2-5): EPEVTQTPSHQVTQMGQEVILRCVPISNHLYFYWYRQILGQKVEFLVSFYNNEISEKSEIFDDQFSVERPDGSNFTLKIRSTKLEDSAMYFCASSWTGGQETQYFGPGTRLLVL.

The rearrangement uses TRBV5-1 and TRBJ2-3; D unclear. V lost 4 bases and J lost 2, with 5 bases in between. This CDR3 contains 12 residues. Looked up from germline, CDR1 is SGHRS and CDR2 is YFSETQ. CDR3 residues: CASSEDTDTQYF. The DNA of the CDR3 is TGCGCCAGCAGCGAGGACACAGATACGCAGTATTTT.